Each of the 16 T cell receptor beta chains below was sequenced from the same sample in a study of post-analysis software for immune sequencing data. Broader study findings: Roughly 5 TRBV segments were significantly more frequent in patients than in controls. TRBV5-6, TRBV5-1 and TRBV20-1 were among these segments.

Their target antigens are unknown. Carried by the TCR beta cDNA libraries were unique molecular identifiers. TCRdb called the PCR reads again in MiXCR, with one record for every CDR3 protein. The sample carries about 430,000 distinct CDR3 sequences, 30% to 40% recorded once. The sequencing input was blood. The source of these receptors is a girl under 10 years old with multiple sclerosis.

The CDR3 bases are TGCAGCGTTGCACCAATCCGGTACGACAATGAGCAGTTCTTC. Amino acid sequence: CSVAPIRYDNEQFF. This chain joins TRBV29-1 and TRBJ2-1; D uncertain. Germline V gene data show CDR1 as SQVTM and CDR2 as ANQGSEA. This CDR3 contains 14 residues. V shed 4 bases and J shed 5 bases, with 15 bases lying between them.

The V and J genes are TRBV20-1 and TRBJ1-2, with D maybe TRBD1 (5 bases). The CDR3 has 13 residues. CDR1 is DFQATT and CDR2 is SNEGSKA in the germline V gene (reference sequence). The V gene lost 4 bases and the J gene lost 2 bases, with 11 bases spanning the gap. Written as DNA, the CDR3 is TGCAGTGCTACTCCTACAGGAAACTATGGCTACACCTTC. This sequence encodes CSATPTGNYGYTF.

This sequence joins TRBV6-4 and TRBJ1-2; TRBD1 might be the D (6 bases). V lost 5 bases and J 7 bases, leaving 20 bases between the germline ends. Germline CDR1 reads MRHNA; CDR2 reads SNTAGT. This CDR3 contains 15 residues. CDR3 sequence: CASSQGTPRISGYTF. The CDR3 DNA reads as TGTGCCAGCAGTCAAGGGACACCGAGAATAAGTGGCTACACCTTC.

This sequence joins TRBV7-2 and TRBJ2-3; D unresolved. The CDR3 extends over 13 amino acids. The V and J ends lost 5 bases and 4 bases respectively, with 10 bases between them. Germline V gene sequence: CDR1 SGHTA, CDR2 FQGNSA. The CDR3 coding sequence is TGTGCCAGCAGCCCTGAATTGGCAGATACGCAGTATTTT. Amino acids: CASSPELADTQYF.

This sequence joins TRBV2 and TRBJ2-7, with 11 nucleotides matching TRBD2. The CDR3 runs to 15 residues. Germline V gene sequence: CDR1 SNHLY, CDR2 FYNNEI. V lost 5 bases to trimming and J lost 0 bases; unmatched junction nucleotides: 3. CDR3 bases: TGTGCCAGCAGTCGACTAGCGGGGCGCTCCTACGAGCAGTACTTC. Translating it yields CASSRLAGRSYEQYF.

This chain uses TRBV9 with TRBJ1-1; maybe TRBD1 (5 bases). CDR1 is SGDLS and CDR2 is YYNGEE in the germline V gene. The V gene lost 6 bases and the J gene lost 1 base, with 13 bases spanning the gap. The CDR3 consists of 14 residues. The CDR3 spells CASTPGGSNTEAFF. DNA for the CDR3: TGTGCCAGCACCCCCGGGGGATCGAACACTGAAGCTTTCTTT.

This clonotype was observed a handful of times. The rearrangement joins TRBV9 to TRBJ1-5; maybe TRBD1 (5 bases). Trimming pared 3 bases from V and 4 bases from J, leaving 14 bases between. This CDR3 has 15 amino acids. Germline loops: CDR1 SGDLS, CDR2 YYNGEE. CDR3 protein: CASSARGGVNQPQHF. DNA for the CDR3: TGTGCCAGCAGCGCCCGTGGGGGGGTGAATCAGCCCCAGCATTTT.

This clonotype was counted a few times. The germline gene is not matched at one end of the junction; a read error may be the cause. The chain carries TRBV25-1 and TRBJ1-2, with 7 bases aligning to TRBD1. Germline lookup yields CDR1 MGHDK and CDR2 SYGVNS. This CDR3 has 14 residues. The CDR3 DNA reads TGTGCCAGCAGTGAGGCAGGGGGGATAAATGGGTACACCTTC. This encodes CASSEAGGINGYTF.

V gene TRBV29-1 combines with J gene TRBJ2-5; 8 nucleotides line up with TRBD1. The germline V gene encodes CDR1 SQVTM and CDR2 ANQGSEA. The CDR3 is made up of 11 amino acids. Trimming took 6 bases from V and 5 from J; bases not matched to a gene: 2. CDR3 sequence: CSVTGGETQYF. DNA for the CDR3: TGCAGCGTAACAGGGGGGGAGACCCAGTACTTC.

This clonotype has only a few counts. The chain is built from TRBV20-1 and TRBJ2-3; 15 bases map to TRBD2. The CDR3 covers 15 residues. Germline loops: CDR1 DFQATT, CDR2 SNEGSKA (reference sequence). Trimming took 5 bases from V and 4 from J; bases not matched to a gene: 4. In DNA, the CDR3 is TGCAGTGCTTCCGGGACTAGCGGGGGGCCAGATACGCAGTATTTT. This sequence encodes CSASGTSGGPDTQYF.

This sequence joins TRBV11-2 and TRBJ2-5; TRBD2 aligns across 8 bases. With V trimmed by 2 bases and J by 0 bases, 8 bases remained unmatched. The CDR3 has 17 residues. Germline V lookup: CDR1 SGHAT, CDR2 FQNNGV. As DNA, the CDR3 is TGTGCCAGCAGCTTAAATGCACTAGCGGTTTACCAAGAGACCCAGTACTTC. Translating it yields CASSLNALAVYQETQYF.

The V call is TRBV3-1, the J call TRBJ1-6; D is ambiguous. This CDR3 contains 12 residues. Germline V gene sequence: CDR1 LGHDT, CDR2 YNNKEL (reference sequence). Between the trimmed V and J ends, which lost 1 base and 10 bases, there was a span of 5 bases. The CDR3 nucleotides read TGTGCCAGCAGCCAAGGGAGGTCACCCCTCCACTTT. Protein product: CASSQGRSPLHF.

V gene TRBV5-1 combines with J gene TRBJ1-2; tentatively, D is TRBD1 (6 bases). Germline V CDR1 and CDR2: SGHRS, YFSETQ. V was clipped by 7 bases and J by 1 base, with 14 bases between them. The CDR3 has 14 amino acids. CDR3 bases: TGCGCCAGCCATGACAGGATTTTTAACTATGGCTACACCTTC. This translates into CASHDRIFNYGYTF.

The chain carries TRBV24-1 and TRBJ2-5; 10 bases line up with TRBD2. Germline assignment: CDR1 KGHDR and CDR2 SFDVKD. V was clipped by 4 bases and J by 11 bases; unmatched bases: 18. CDR3 size: 17 residues. Here the CDR3 DNA reads TGTGCCACCAGTGACCCCCTACTAGCGGGAAGCTACAATGAGCAGTACTTC. As protein: CATSDPLLAGSYNEQYF.

The chain recombines TRBV4-1 with TRBJ2-2; maybe TRBD1 (6 bases). V gave up 4 bases and J gave up 0 bases, with 12 bases separating them. Germline V gene data show CDR1 as MGHRA and CDR2 as YSYEKL. CDR3 length: 16 residues. CDR3 DNA: TGCGCCAGCAGCCCCAACAGGGCTACGAACACCGGGGAGCTGTTTTTT. It translates to CASSPNRATNTGELFF.

V is TRBV7-8 and J is TRBJ2-3, with 12 bases aligning to TRBD2. Germline CDR1 and CDR2: SGHVS and FQNEAQ. There are 19 residues in the CDR3. Trimming at V came to 4 bases and at J to 1 base, leaving 12 bases not matched to a gene. The CDR3 sequence is CASSSPVGLAGWGTDTQYF. The DNA of the CDR3 is TGTGCCAGCAGCTCCCCGGTCGGACTAGCGGGGTGGGGCACAGATACGCAGTATTTT.